The rows below give T cell receptor beta chains drawn from one sample of a study of post-analysis software for immune sequencing data. TCRdb passed the PCR reads through MiXCR, listing each CDR3 protein once. The sample consists of 700,000 to 800,000 distinct CDR3 sequences, 25% to 30% of them appearing once. The specimen was blood. The source of these receptors is a girl aged 10-17 years with multiple sclerosis. CDR3s include the opening cysteine and the closing phenylalanine or tryptophan. Each record gives: J gene, V gene, D gene, clone size, CDR3 DNA, CDR3 protein. The D gene is left open where the match is weak. Not all rows give a size; the values are once, few, many and, for expanded clones, a class.

j_call: TRBJ2-5; v_call: TRBV6-5; d_call: NA; clone_size: NA; cdr3_nt: TGTGCCAGCAGTCCACGGACGGCTTGGGAGACCCAGTACTTC; cdr3_aa: CASSPRTAWETQYF
j_call: TRBJ2-5; v_call: TRBV5-1; d_call: NA; clone_size: many; cdr3_nt: TGCGCCAGCAGCTTGGGATCCACGGAGACCCAGTACTTC; cdr3_aa: CASSLGSTETQYF
j_call: TRBJ1-2; v_call: TRBV7-2; d_call: TRBD1; clone_size: NA; cdr3_nt: TGTGCCAGCAGCTTACCGGCAGGGGGCAACTATGGCTACACCTTC; cdr3_aa: CASSLPAGGNYGYTF
j_call: TRBJ1-4; v_call: TRBV7-9; d_call: NA; clone_size: NA; cdr3_nt: TGTGCCAGCAGCTCCCTCCGAGGGGGGGTTGAAAAACTGTTTTTT; cdr3_aa: CASSSLRGGVEKLFF
j_call: TRBJ2-1; v_call: TRBV20-1; d_call: NA; clone_size: few; cdr3_nt: TGCAGTGCTACTCCAGGGGTAAATGAGCAGTTCTTC; cdr3_aa: CSATPGVNEQFF
j_call: TRBJ2-1; v_call: TRBV7-9; d_call: TRBD2; clone_size: many; cdr3_nt: TGTGCCAGCAGCTTAAGCGGGAGGGATGAGCAGTTCTTC; cdr3_aa: CASSLSGRDEQFF
j_call: TRBJ2-5; v_call: TRBV21-1; d_call: NA; clone_size: NA; cdr3_nt: TGTGCCAGCAGCAGCGCGGACGGGTCCGAGACCCAGTACTTC; cdr3_aa: CASSSADGSETQYF
j_call: TRBJ2-5; v_call: TRBV7-2; d_call: TRBD2; clone_size: few; cdr3_nt: TGTGCCAGCTTAGGATTCGCTTCACTAGCGGGAGGAGCCCAGTACTTC; cdr3_aa: CASLGFASLAGGAQYF
j_call: TRBJ2-7; v_call: TRBV20-1; d_call: TRBD2; clone_size: NA; cdr3_nt: TGCAGTGCTACTGGGACTAGCGGGGGGGGTTACGAGCAGTACTTC; cdr3_aa: CSATGTSGGGYEQYF
j_call: TRBJ2-7; v_call: TRBV7-2; d_call: NA; clone_size: NA; cdr3_nt: TGTGCCAGCAGCTTAGTTCGTATGGCTACCTACGAGCAGTACTTC; cdr3_aa: CASSLVRMATYEQYF
j_call: TRBJ2-1; v_call: TRBV14; d_call: TRBD2; clone_size: NA; cdr3_nt: TGTGCCAGCAGCCAGATGTTAGCGGGGTGGAAAGATGAGCAGTTCTTC; cdr3_aa: CASSQMLAGWKDEQFF
j_call: TRBJ2-1; v_call: TRBV10-3; d_call: NA; clone_size: many; cdr3_nt: TGTGCCATCAGTAAGGGGGACTATGAGCAGTTCTTC; cdr3_aa: CAISKGDYEQFF
j_call: TRBJ1-5; v_call: TRBV6-6; d_call: NA; clone_size: few; cdr3_nt: TGTGCCAGCAGTGTCCAGACGGAAAGCAATCAGCCCCAGCATTTT; cdr3_aa: CASSVQTESNQPQHF
j_call: TRBJ2-2; v_call: TRBV5-1; d_call: NA; clone_size: few; cdr3_nt: TGCGCCAGCAGCTTGATGGCAGTAACCGGGGAGCTGTTTTTT; cdr3_aa: CASSLMAVTGELFF
j_call: TRBJ2-7; v_call: TRBV29-1; d_call: NA; clone_size: NA; cdr3_nt: TGCAGCGTTGATGCAGGGGTCAGCTCCTACGAGCAGTACTTC; cdr3_aa: CSVDAGVSSYEQYF
j_call: TRBJ2-5; v_call: TRBV7-2; d_call: NA; clone_size: NA; cdr3_nt: TGTGCCAGCAGCCGCCCAGAGGGGACTCAAGAGACCCAGTACTTC; cdr3_aa: CASSRPEGTQETQYF
j_call: TRBJ1-4; v_call: TRBV2; d_call: NA; clone_size: NA; cdr3_nt: TGTGGCGGGAAGGGGGACCGGGAAAAACTGTTTTTT; cdr3_aa: CGGKGDREKLFF
j_call: TRBJ2-5; v_call: TRBV3-1; d_call: NA; clone_size: few; cdr3_nt: TGTGCCAGCAGCCCTAACCCGGGAACGGGAGAGACCCAGTACTTC; cdr3_aa: CASSPNPGTGETQYF
j_call: TRBJ2-1; v_call: TRBV7-9; d_call: NA; clone_size: NA; cdr3_nt: TGTGCCAGCAGCTTAAACGCCTACAATGAGCTGTTCTTC; cdr3_aa: CASSLNAYNELFF
j_call: TRBJ2-3; v_call: TRBV20-1; d_call: TRBD1; clone_size: few; cdr3_nt: TGCAGTGCAAGACTTGGACAGGGACGTCACACAGATACGCAGTATTTT; cdr3_aa: CSARLGQGRHTDTQYF
j_call: TRBJ2-5; v_call: TRBV10-3; d_call: TRBD2; clone_size: many; cdr3_nt: TGTGCCATCAGCCCAGGACTAGCGTTAGACCAAGAGACCCAGTACTTC; cdr3_aa: CAISPGLALDQETQYF
j_call: TRBJ2-3; v_call: TRBV5-1; d_call: NA; clone_size: few; cdr3_nt: TGCGCCAGCAGCTTGGTTCAGGCCGGCACAGATACGCAGTATTTT; cdr3_aa: CASSLVQAGTDTQYF
j_call: TRBJ2-3; v_call: TRBV10-1; d_call: NA; clone_size: many; cdr3_nt: TGCGCCAGCAGCGAACACGGCCCAGATACGCAGTATTTT; cdr3_aa: CASSEHGPDTQYF
j_call: TRBJ2-5; v_call: TRBV7-2; d_call: TRBD2; clone_size: NA; cdr3_nt: TGTGCCAGCAGCTTGAGTGCTAGCGGCCCGATTTCGACCCAGTACTTC; cdr3_aa: CASSLSASGPISTQYF
j_call: TRBJ2-4; v_call: TRBV6-5; d_call: NA; clone_size: NA; cdr3_nt: TGTGCCAGCAGTTATCAGCAGGGGATACGAAACATTCAGTACTTC; cdr3_aa: CASSYQQGIRNIQYF
j_call: TRBJ2-1; v_call: TRBV10-3; d_call: NA; clone_size: many; cdr3_nt: TGTGCCATCAGTGAGGTCGGCCAGGGAAACAATGAGCAGTTCTTC; cdr3_aa: CAISEVGQGNNEQFF
j_call: TRBJ2-5; v_call: TRBV7-2; d_call: TRBD2; clone_size: few; cdr3_nt: TGTGCCAGCAGCCCCTTCGGCGCGGGAGTCCCAGAGACCCAGTACTTC; cdr3_aa: CASSPFGAGVPETQYF
j_call: TRBJ2-3; v_call: TRBV5-1; d_call: NA; clone_size: few; cdr3_nt: TGCGCCAGCAGCTTGGAAGGGAGACCCCCTAGCACAGATACGCAGTATTTT; cdr3_aa: CASSLEGRPPSTDTQYF
j_call: TRBJ2-7; v_call: TRBV12-3/TRBV12-4; d_call: TRBD1; clone_size: few; cdr3_nt: TGTGCCAGCAGGGGACAGGGTGACTCCTACGAGCAGTACTTC; cdr3_aa: CASRGQGDSYEQYF
j_call: TRBJ2-4; v_call: TRBV15; d_call: NA; clone_size: few; cdr3_nt: TGTGCCACCAGCAGAGATTCCTGGGACATTCAGTACTTC; cdr3_aa: CATSRDSWDIQYF
j_call: TRBJ1-6; v_call: TRBV9; d_call: NA; clone_size: NA; cdr3_nt: TGTGCCAGCAGCGCCACCCCGGGGAATTCACCCCTCCACTTT; cdr3_aa: CASSATPGNSPLHF
j_call: TRBJ2-1; v_call: TRBV6-1; d_call: NA; clone_size: few; cdr3_nt: TGTGCCAGCAACAAAAAGGGGGGCGTAACGCTCTACAATGAGCAGTTCTTC; cdr3_aa: CASNKKGGVTLYNEQFF
j_call: TRBJ1-2; v_call: TRBV6-4; d_call: TRBD1; clone_size: NA; cdr3_nt: TGTGCCAGCAGCGCCCGTGCCAGGGGGGATCTCAATGGCTACACCTTC; cdr3_aa: CASSARARGDLNGYTF
j_call: TRBJ2-7; v_call: TRBV7-9; d_call: TRBD1; clone_size: NA; cdr3_nt: TGTGCCAGCAGCCATGCAGGTGGGACAGGGGCCTACGAGCAGTACTTC; cdr3_aa: CASSHAGGTGAYEQYF
j_call: TRBJ2-2; v_call: TRBV10-2; d_call: NA; clone_size: few; cdr3_nt: TGCGCCAGCAGTGAGGGCAGACCTCCGAACACCGGGGAGCTGTTTTTT; cdr3_aa: CASSEGRPPNTGELFF
j_call: TRBJ2-5; v_call: TRBV5-1; d_call: NA; clone_size: NA; cdr3_nt: TGCGCCAGCAGCTTGAAGGACGTGCAGACCCAGTACTTC; cdr3_aa: CASSLKDVQTQYF
j_call: TRBJ2-7; v_call: TRBV28; d_call: NA; clone_size: few; cdr3_nt: TGTGCCAGCAGTTTTCGGCAGGGTGTATACGAGCAGTACTTC; cdr3_aa: CASSFRQGVYEQYF